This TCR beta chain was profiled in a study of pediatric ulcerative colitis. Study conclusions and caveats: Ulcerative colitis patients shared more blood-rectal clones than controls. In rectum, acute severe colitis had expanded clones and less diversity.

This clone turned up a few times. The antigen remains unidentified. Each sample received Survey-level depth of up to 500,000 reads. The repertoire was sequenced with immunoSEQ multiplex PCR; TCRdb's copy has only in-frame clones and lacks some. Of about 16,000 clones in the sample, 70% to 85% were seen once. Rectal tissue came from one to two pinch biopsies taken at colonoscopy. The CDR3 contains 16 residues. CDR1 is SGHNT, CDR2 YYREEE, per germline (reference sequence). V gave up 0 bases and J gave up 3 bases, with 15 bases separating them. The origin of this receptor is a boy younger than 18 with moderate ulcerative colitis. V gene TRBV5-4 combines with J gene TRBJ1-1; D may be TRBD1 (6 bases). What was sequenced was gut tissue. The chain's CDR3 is CASSLDAGEADTEAFF. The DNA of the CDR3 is TGTGCCAGCAGCTTGGATGCAGGGGAGGCGGACACTGAAGCTTTCTTT.